Reported below is one TCR beta chain. What this receptor recognizes is not known. Base qualities are missing; no much larger clone stands one base away. Preparation of the library involved the immunoSEQ multiplex PCR assay. The original methods were these. A statistical classification framework was built for diagnosing cytomegalovirus status from the catalog of TCR beta chain sequences. TCRdb took this table from immuneACCESS and kept in-frame rearrangements with V and J called. Such tables lack part of the clones; where checked against another copy, unresolved V genes explain under half of the gap, and the rest is unexplained. V, J and clone size are taken as reported in that table, and D and trimming were inferred from the DNA itself. For this sample there are some 98,000 clones; around 85% appear just once. 3.9% of the sample comes from the top ten. The data derive from a study of cytomegalovirus exposure and HLA in healthy donors (dated by TCRdb to the late 2010s). In the study overall: According to a later analysis, the 120 or so validation repertoires were produced on the same platform as the roughly 600 repertoires of the first cohort. To predict cytomegalovirus infection status, the study brought together high-throughput TCR immunosequencing, statistical association of individual TCRs with disease status, and machine learning. A separate validation cohort of more than 100 different subjects was used in addition to the 666-subject first cohort. The study aimed to test whether cataloging public T cell receptors could reveal signatures of past pathogen exposure. Broad study findings and their caveats: Cytomegalovirus status was reported to be diagnosed by the classifier with high specificity and sensitivity in both the original and validation cohorts. A later analysis had no HLA typing for the validation cohort, so co-occurrence there was scored across all 110 or so repertoires. In a later analysis, TCRs clustered in the first cohort were found to also tend to co-occur in the roughly 130 validation repertoires, with 94% of cluster scores above 0. The study listed 150 to 200 TCR beta chains as associated with cytomegalovirus. Most TCR sequences were seen in very few donors, while some public TCRs were found in many individuals. The authors suggested that the approach could potentially be extended to other disease states and immunological phenotypes. A few of the identified cytomegalovirus-associated TCR beta chains were confirmed in vitro to be specific for cytomegalovirus antigens.

The CDR3 sequence holds 13 residues, the cysteine and phenylalanine included. Here the CDR3 DNA is all that survives: 39 bases in frame from base 1. From V the trimming removes 3 bases and from J it removes 11 bases, while the gene matches leave 4 bases of the junction unaccounted for. The germline V gene specifies SGHTA as CDR1 and FQGNSA as CDR2. The donors belonged to the validation cohort of about 110 subjects, which was separate from the approximately 700-subject first cohort. This TCR was recovered from a woman in her 30s in good health and CMV-seronegative. Recombination connected TRBV7-2 to TRBJ2-7; a stretch of 13 junction bases matches TRBD2. Input material: PBMCs. The nucleotides read TGTGCCAGCAGCTTTGGACTAGCGGGAGATAAGTACTTC. Protein translation: CASSFGLAGDKYF.